The 19 T cell receptor beta chains presented below share a single source sample, sequenced in a study of blood T cells in healthy people across ages (dated by TCRdb to the mid-2010s). The library was generated by 5' RACE. For sequencing, an Illumina HiSeq 2500 was employed. A second PCR of about 6 to 12 cycles was run with a J-beta primer mix and a sample-barcoded 5' primer. In-frame beta chains were kept once TCRdb had trimmed the public reads at Q25 with fastp and called clones with MiXCR. Every CDR3 protein is listed once, alongside the most common genes and DNA of its rows. This sample comprises 1.5 million to 2 million distinct CDR3 sequences, roughly 30% of them detected only once. The top ten constitute more than 6% of the sample. Sequencing was performed on blood. The receptors come from a woman aged 25 to 45 in good health.

The gene calls are TRBV19 and TRBJ2-5, with D uncertain. Germline V CDR1 and CDR2: LNHDA, SQIVND (reference sequence). Trimming cost V 3 bases and J 5 bases, with 16 bases left between them. This CDR3 has 15 residues. This CDR3 reads CASSINSLRSETQYF. Written as DNA, the CDR3 is TGTGCCAGTAGTATCAATAGCCTGAGGTCGGAGACCCAGTACTTC.

A few counts support this clonotype. This chain links TRBV5-5 with TRBJ2-3; no clear D. V was pared by 4 bases and J by 0 bases, with 6 bases between. Germline loops: CDR1 SGHKS, CDR2 YYEKEE (reference sequence). There are 13 residues in the CDR3. CDR3 nucleotide sequence: TGTGCCAGCAGCCACCTAAGCACAGATACGCAGTATTTT. Encoded protein: CASSHLSTDTQYF.

This clonotype showed up just a few times. The genes are TRBV29-1 and TRBJ2-1, with D possibly TRBD1 on 5 matching bases. Trimming left V 4 bases short and J 0 bases short, with 10 bases between. The CDR3 contains 14 residues. Germline V gene sequence: CDR1 SQVTM, CDR2 ANQGSEA. The DNA for the CDR3 is TGCAGCGTTGCCCAGGGCACCTCCTACAATGAGCAGTTCTTC. Its protein is CSVAQGTSYNEQFF.

This clonotype has a handful of counts. The chain carries TRBV6-5 and TRBJ2-4; 9 nucleotides agree with TRBD2. The J call may be wrong; the DNA end is better matched by TRBJ2-7. The CDR3 loop spans 15 amino acids. The germline V gene encodes CDR1 MNHEY and CDR2 SVGAGI. In DNA form, the CDR3 reads TGTGCCAGCAGTTCCTCGGCTAGCGGGAACTACGAGCAGTACTTC. It specifies CASSSSASGNYEQYF.

This clonotype was recorded at least ten times. The rearrangement links TRBV7-2 to TRBJ1-2; D gene uncertain. The length of the CDR3 is 12 residues. The germline V gene has CDR1 SGHTA and CDR2 FQGNSA. V shed 3 bases and J shed 4 bases, with 6 bases lying between them. CDR3 loop: CASSFTAYGYTF. The CDR3 coding sequence is TGTGCCAGCAGCTTTACAGCCTATGGCTACACCTTC. Variable domain in full (rest from reference TRBV7-2 and TRBJ1-2): GAGVSQSPSNKVTEKGKDVELRCDPISGHTALYWYRQSLGQGLEFLIYFQGNSAPDKSGLPSDRFSAERTGGSVSTLTIQRTQQEDSAVYLCASSFTAYGYTFGSGTRLTVV.

DNA for the CDR3: TGCAGCGTTAGACAGGGGGCTTGGGCGGACATTCAGTACTTC. The encoded protein is CSVRQGAWADIQYF. V is TRBV29-1 and J is TRBJ2-4; 10 nucleotides agree with TRBD1. The junction had 9 bases not matched to a gene; V was cut back by 5 bases and J by 8 bases. CDR3 length: 14 residues. In germline, CDR1 is SQVTM, CDR2 ANQGSEA. The full variable domain, in which reference TRBV29-1 and TRBJ2-4 provide the parts outside the CDR3, is SAVISQKPSRDICQRGTSLTIQCQVDSQVTMMFWYRQQPGQSLTLIATANQGSEATYESGFVIDKFPISRPNLTFSTLTVSNMSPEDSSIYLCSVRQGAWADIQYFGAGTRLSVL.

This clonotype was observed at least ten times. V is TRBV29-1 and J is TRBJ2-6; D is unresolved. Germline CDR1 SQVTM, CDR2 ANQGSEA. The V end lost 6 bases, the J end lost 0 bases, and 15 bases lay between the germline ends. The CDR3 covers 16 residues. The CDR3 coding sequence is TGCAGCGTCCAGACGGATACCAACTCTGGGGCCAACGTCCTGACTTTC. Amino acids: CSVQTDTNSGANVLTF.

As concerns this clonotype: A read error may explain this, as a much larger clone is one base away. The rearrangement uses TRBV5-1 and TRBJ2-1; D assignment may be TRBD1 or TRBD2 (5 bases each). The CDR3 loop spans 15 amino acids. The germline CDR1 and CDR2 sequences are SGHRS and YFSETQ. DNA of the CDR3: TGCGCCAGCGGCTTGTTGCAGGGACCTACGCATGAGCAGTTCTTC. Protein: CASGLLQGPTHEQFF.

The count of this clonotype is one. The CDR3 spells CASSSPGGANTEAFF. CDR3 sequence (DNA): TGTGCCAGCAGTTCCCCGGGAGGGGCGAACACTGAAGCTTTCTTT. This chain links TRBV12-3 or TRBV12-4 with TRBJ1-1; tentative D call: TRBD1 (5 bases). The CDR3 runs to 15 residues. Between the trimmed V and J ends, which lost 4 bases and 1 base, there was a span of 13 bases.

This clonotype has only a few counts. The gene calls are TRBV3-1 and TRBJ2-7; 7 bases are shared with TRBD2. The germline V gene encodes CDR1 LGHDT and CDR2 YNNKEL (reference sequence). Germline trimming cut 4 bases from V and 1 base from J; bases unmatched to any gene: 10. The CDR3 is made up of 16 amino acids. The CDR3 loop reads CASSPSWREYSYEQYF. As DNA, the CDR3 is TGTGCCAGCAGCCCTTCTTGGCGGGAGTATTCCTACGAGCAGTACTTC.

This clonotype has ten or more counts. Germline is not matched at one junction end, which may reflect a read error. V and J are TRBV5-6 and TRBJ2-7; possibly TRBD2 for D (5 bases). Germline assignment: CDR1 SGHDT and CDR2 YYEEEE. CDR3 length equals 12 residues. The DNA of the CDR3 is TGTGCCAGCAGTTTGGTCGGGGACGAGCAGTACTTC. Translating gives CASSLVGDEQYF.

V and J are TRBV7-2 and TRBJ1-2; a weak D match, TRBD1 (5 bases). CDR1 and CDR2 (germline): SGHTA, FQGNSA. V lost 7 bases to trimming and J lost 1 base, with 16 bases between them. This CDR3 spans 15 amino acids. DNA of the CDR3: TGTGCCAGCACCACGGGGCCAGGTATTAACTATGGCTACACCTTC. Its protein product is CASTTGPGINYGYTF.

This sequence joins TRBV10-3 and TRBJ2-1, with D possibly being TRBD2 (6 bases). Looked up from germline, CDR1 is ENHRY and CDR2 is SYGVKD. The CDR3 extends over 17 amino acids. V was pared by 3 bases and J by 5 bases, with 20 bases between. CDR3 residues: CAISELGDGLPHNEQFF. As DNA, the CDR3 is TGTGCCATCAGTGAACTCGGAGACGGACTACCCCACAATGAGCAGTTCTTC.

Notes on this clonotype: This may be a read error, as it is one base from a much larger clone. This rearrangement joins TRBV15 to TRBJ2-4, with 7 bases that match TRBD1. The CDR3 has 15 residues. Unmatched junction bases numbered 8, after V lost 0 bases and J lost 9 bases. The germline V gene encodes CDR1 LNHNV and CDR2 YYDKDF (reference sequence). The CDR3 bases are TGTGCCACCAGCAGAGATACGGACAGGAGAGGCATTCAGTACTTC. It yields the protein CATSRDTDRRGIQYF.

V usage is TRBV24-1 and J usage is TRBJ1-4, with no clear D. Germline V CDR1 and CDR2: KGHDR, SFDVKD. The V gene lost 4 bases and the J gene lost 0 bases, with 8 bases spanning the gap. The CDR3 runs to 15 residues. The CDR3 loop is CATSDQAATNEKLFF. In nucleotides, the CDR3 is TGTGCCACCAGTGACCAAGCTGCAACTAATGAAAAACTGTTTTTT.

The chain carries TRBV5-1 and TRBJ2-2; 11 bases line up with TRBD2. In germline, CDR1 is SGHRS, CDR2 YFSETQ. J was trimmed by 0 bases and V by 1 base; bases with no gene match: 5. The length of the CDR3 is 18 residues. CDR3 coding DNA: TGCGCCAGCAGCTTGCACGATAGCGGGGGGGCGAACACCGGGGAGCTGTTTTTT. Translating gives CASSLHDSGGANTGELFF.

Remarks on this clonotype: A much larger clone sits a single nucleotide away, making a read error possible. The V call is TRBV11-2, the J call TRBJ2-4; 9 bases map to TRBD2. The germline gives CDR1 SGHAT, CDR2 FQNNGV. Trimming removed 1 base from V and 12 bases from J; junction bases left unmatched: 4. There are 13 residues in the CDR3. CDR3 loop: CASSLVGTSNQYF. For the CDR3, the DNA is TGTGCCAGCAGCTTAGTAGGGACTAGCAATCAGTACTTC.

This clonotype was found a few times. The chain carries TRBV5-1 and TRBJ1-2; no definite D call. The CDR3 runs 14 residues. Germline V gene sequence: CDR1 SGHRS, CDR2 YFSETQ. Trimming cost V 9 bases and J 5 bases, with 20 bases left between them. The CDR3 sequence: CANSAGKPAYGYTF. CDR3 coding DNA: TGCGCCAACTCTGCGGGCAAACCGGCTTATGGCTACACCTTC. The full variable domain, in which reference TRBV5-1 and TRBJ1-2 provide the parts outside the CDR3, is KAGVTQTPRYLIKTRGQQVTLSCSPISGHRSVSWYQQTPGQGLQFLFEYFSETQRNKGNFPGRFSGRQFSNSRSEMNVSTLELGDSALYLCANSAGKPAYGYTFGSGTRLTVV.

Note on this clonotype: Compared with germline, one end of the junction differs, possibly owing to a read error. The chain joins TRBV4-3 to TRBJ1-1; 8 positions match TRBD1. Germline V gene sequence: CDR1 LGHNA, CDR2 YSLEER. The CDR3 loop spans 16 amino acids. CDR3 in amino acids: CTSSQVGQGRDTEAFF. The CDR3 DNA reads TGCACCAGCAGCCAAGTCGGACAGGGAAGGGACACTGAAGCTTTCTTT.